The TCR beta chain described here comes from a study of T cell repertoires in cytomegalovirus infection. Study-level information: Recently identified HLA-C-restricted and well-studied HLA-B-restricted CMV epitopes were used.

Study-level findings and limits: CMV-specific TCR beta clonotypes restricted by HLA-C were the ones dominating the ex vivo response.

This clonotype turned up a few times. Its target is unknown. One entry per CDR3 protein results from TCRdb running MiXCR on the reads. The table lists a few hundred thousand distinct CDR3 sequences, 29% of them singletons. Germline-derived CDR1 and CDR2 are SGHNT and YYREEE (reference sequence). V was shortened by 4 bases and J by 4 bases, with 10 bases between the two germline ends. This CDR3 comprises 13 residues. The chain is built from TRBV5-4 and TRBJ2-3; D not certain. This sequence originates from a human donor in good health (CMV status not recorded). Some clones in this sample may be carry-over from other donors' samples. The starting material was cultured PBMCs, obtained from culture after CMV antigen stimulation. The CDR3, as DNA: TGTGCCAGCAGCCACCCAAGCGCAGATACGCAGTATTTT. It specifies CASSHPSADTQYF.